The sequence of this T cell receptor beta chain was determined in a study of T cells expressing NK-cell markers. Broader study findings: There were a few donors in whom these clonotypes also led the CD3+CD56-NKG2C+ fraction. It is unclear if expanded NKG2C-expressing clones target HCMV antigens.

Points on this clonotype: Antigen specificity is unknown.

A 5'RACE template switching approach incorporating UMIs was used to make TCR beta cDNA. TCRdb reprocessed the 5' RACE reads and keeps a single row for each CDR3 protein, giving no DNA. This sample's table reports under 200,000 distinct CDR3 sequences. The CDR3 contains 12 residues. The material sequenced was blood T cells: a sorted CD56 or NKG2C T cell subset, CD4+ or CD8+ T cells, or bulk PBMC T cells (not recorded which). The source of this sequence is a woman between 18 and 70 years old in good health. J is TRBJ1-1 and V is TRBV12-3 or TRBV12-4; the D gene TCRdb calls, TRBD1, cannot be checked with no DNA. CDR3 sequence: CASSLDRGEAFF.